The present T cell receptor beta chain was sequenced within a study of CD8 T cells in ankylosing spondylitis. Whole-study results and caveats: It was reported that disease-linked clones were significantly enriched in matched ankylosing spondylitis synovial fluid. With a CD8+ phenotype, disease-linked clones were relatively rare in peripheral blood. The study identified a TCR beta motif of under ten highly homologous variants that appeared characteristic of ankylosing spondylitis blood.

Trimming removed 5 bases from V and 1 base from J, with 13 bases in between. The germline gives CDR1 GTSNPN, CDR2 SVGIG (reference sequence). The CDR3 is 14 residues long. Libraries for TCR beta were made by quantitative 5'-RACE with molecular barcodes. Each CDR3 protein is one row after TCRdb ran MiXCR on the 5' RACE reads. The table has about 320,000 distinct CDR3 sequences, around 10% seen once. This clonotype has a handful of counts. Its antigen is unknown. J is TRBJ2-3 and V is TRBV30; a possible D gene is TRBD2 (6 bases). Material for sequencing was blood, either unsorted or a sorted T cell fraction (not recorded which). The receptor was isolated from a female donor with ankylosing spondylitis or in good health (not recorded which). The CDR3 protein is CAWGGATGTDTQYF. CDR3 DNA sequence: TGTGCCTGGGGCGGGGCTACGGGCACAGATACGCAGTATTTT.